The TCR beta chain described here comes from a study of T-cell reconstitution after alpha-beta-depleted transplantation in children. This clonotype was recorded a few times. Construction of the TCRbeta library involved unique molecular identifiers. MiXCR, run by TCRdb on the PCR reads, gives a single entry per CDR3 protein. This sample has hundreds of thousands of distinct CDR3 sequences, with about 15% found just once. The germline gives CDR1 SGHRS, CDR2 YFSETQ. The CDR3 has 17 residues. V lost 5 bases to trimming and J lost 5 bases, with 24 bases between them. The receptor's source is a male patient under 18 who had a stem cell transplant for acute lymphoblastic leukemia, so the T cells may come from the graft donor. The chain is built from TRBV5-1 and TRBJ2-3; the D call may be TRBD1 or TRBD2 (5 bases each). The sequencing used PBMCs, mostly from graft donor cells, collected 360 days after TCRalphabeta/CD19-depleted stem cell transplant. The CDR3 sequence: CASSFLPPGPTIDTQYF. The DNA of the CDR3 is TGCGCCAGCAGTTTCTTGCCTCCGGGGCCGACGATAGATACGCAGTATTTT.